This TCR beta chain stems from a study of T cell responses to AZD1222 COVID-19 vaccine. Study-wide points: Among the donors, most were white British and more were female, and clonal diversity was possibly underestimated.

The table came from immunoSEQ multiplex PCR; TCRdb's copy has only in-frame clones and leaves some out. The sample carries about 120,000 clones, 85% to 90% recorded once. Between the trimmed V and J ends, which lost 2 bases and 3 bases, there was a span of 7 bases. Germline V gene lookup returns CDR1 MGHDK and CDR2 SYGVNS. CDR3 size: 13 residues. As concerns this clone: Its antigen is as yet unknown.

The gene calls are TRBV25-1 and TRBJ2-5; no clear D. This receptor was taken from an adult in good health. The starting material was peripheral blood, obtained on day 0 of AZD1222 vaccination. CDR3 in DNA: TGTGCCAGCAGTGAAGCCGGAAAAGAGACCCAGTACTTC. Translation gives CASSEAGKETQYF.